The 6 T cell receptor beta chains reported below all come from one sample, sequenced in a study of blood T cell repertoires in COVID-19. Only in-frame clones appear in the TCRdb table, and some are missing; sequencing was by immunoSEQ multiplex PCR. The data show 150,000 to 200,000 clones, roughly 80% seen once. The source material was peripheral blood. The origin of the receptors is a woman aged 80 or older with COVID-19, enrolled during active disease.

The chain couples TRBV7-2 to TRBJ1-2; 9 bases map to TRBD1. CDR3 length: 17 residues. Unmatched junction bases numbered 14, after V lost 5 bases and J lost 4 bases. Per germline, CDR1 SGHTA and CDR2 FQGNSA. The chain's CDR3 is CASSLIELRDRVYGYTF. DNA for the CDR3: TGTGCCAGCAGCCTGATTGAGCTACGGGACAGGGTCTATGGCTACACCTTC.

This clone was counted a single time. The V call is TRBV7-9, the J call TRBJ2-3; 9 nucleotides line up with TRBD2. The CDR3 has 11 residues. Germline trimming cut 5 bases from V and 10 bases from J; bases unmatched to any gene: 1. CDR1 is SEHNR and CDR2 is FQNEAQ in the germline V gene (reference sequence). The CDR3 DNA reads TGTGCCAGCAGCCGACTAGCGGCGCAGTATTTT. Translating gives CASSRLAAQYF.

Here the CDR3 reads CASSLFRLASDNEQFF. Here the CDR3 DNA reads TGTGCCAGCAGCTTATTCCGACTAGCAAGCGACAATGAGCAGTTCTTC. The chain is built from TRBV7-9 and TRBJ2-1; 7 positions agree with TRBD2. The CDR3 runs to 16 residues. CDR1 SEHNR and CDR2 FQNEAQ come from the germline V gene (reference sequence). Germline trimming cut 2 bases from V and 5 bases from J; bases unmatched to any gene: 9.

V and J are TRBV4-1 and TRBJ2-1; possible D gene TRBD1, 5 bases. CDR3 length: 17 amino acids. V dropped 1 base and J dropped 0 bases, with 13 bases sitting between them. Germline lookup yields CDR1 MGHRA and CDR2 YSYEKL. The CDR3 bases are TGCGCCAGCAGCCAAGTCCCCAGGACAAGCTCCTACAATGAGCAGTTCTTC. Translating gives CASSQVPRTSSYNEQFF.

Here the CDR3 DNA reads TGTGCCAGCAGCTTAGAGGACAGTGATAATGAGCAGTTCTTC. Amino acids: CASSLEDSDNEQFF. The rearrangement joins TRBV11-2 to TRBJ2-1, with D possibly matching TRBD1 (6 bases). The CDR3 sequence is 14 residues long. V gave up 0 bases and J gave up 7 bases, with 10 bases separating them. Germline V gene data show CDR1 as SGHAT and CDR2 as FQNNGV.

A single count supports this clone. This rearrangement joins TRBV5-1 to TRBJ2-1, with TRBD2 matching over 11 bases. The germline CDR1 and CDR2 sequences are SGHRS and YFSETQ. The trim removed 3 bases at V and 5 bases at J, leaving 4 bases unmatched. The CDR3 loop spans 15 amino acids. CDR3 protein: CASSSLAGGDNEQFF. The CDR3 DNA follows: TGCGCCAGCAGCTCCCTAGCGGGGGGCGACAATGAGCAGTTCTTC. Full variable domain (missing parts from reference TRBV5-1 and TRBJ2-1): KAGVTQTPRYLIKTRGQQVTLSCSPISGHRSVSWYQQTPGQGLQFLFEYFSETQRNKGNFPGRFSGRQFSNSRSEMNVSTLELGDSALYLCASSSLAGGDNEQFFGPGTRLTVL.